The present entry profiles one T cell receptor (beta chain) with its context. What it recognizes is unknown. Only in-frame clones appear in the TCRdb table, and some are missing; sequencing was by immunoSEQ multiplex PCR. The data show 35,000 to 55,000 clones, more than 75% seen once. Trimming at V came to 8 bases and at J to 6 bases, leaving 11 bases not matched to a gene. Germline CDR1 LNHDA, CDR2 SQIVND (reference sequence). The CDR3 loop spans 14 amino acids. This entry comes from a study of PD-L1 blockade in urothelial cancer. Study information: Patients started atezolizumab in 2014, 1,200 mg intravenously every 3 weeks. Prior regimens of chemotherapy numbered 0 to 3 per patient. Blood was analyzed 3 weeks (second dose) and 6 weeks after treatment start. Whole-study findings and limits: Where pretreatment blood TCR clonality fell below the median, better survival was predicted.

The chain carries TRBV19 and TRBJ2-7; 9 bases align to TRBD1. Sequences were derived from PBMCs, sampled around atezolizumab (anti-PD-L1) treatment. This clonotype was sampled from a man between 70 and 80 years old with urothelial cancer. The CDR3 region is CASSSGTGLFEQYF. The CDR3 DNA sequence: TGTGCCAGTTCGTCCGGGACAGGGTTATTCGAGCAGTACTTC.